These T cell receptor beta chains were read from a single sample in a study of CD8+CD57+ T cells in acquired aplastic anemia. TCRdb reanalysed the reads using MiXCR and keeps one entry per CDR3 protein. The sample shows about 160,000 distinct CDR3 sequences, roughly 43% of them seen only once. The sequenced material came from sorted CD4+, CD8+, or CD8+CD57+ T cells (not recorded which) from PBMCs. These receptors were taken from a human donor with aplastic anemia. The CDR3 runs from the conserved cysteine through the conserved F or W. D genes are given only for firm matches. Clone size is shown for a subset of rows, as once, few, many or a class of expanded clone.

-	-	TRBV19	TRBJ1-2	CASSMRPYGYTF	TGTGCCAGTAGTATGAGGCCTTATGGCTACACCTTC
many	-	TRBV10-1	TRBJ1-1	CASSLGQPTEAFF	TGCGCCAGCAGCCTCGGACAGCCCACTGAAGCTTTCTTT
-	-	TRBV18	TRBJ2-1	CASSFSSGRLNEQFF	TGTGCCAGCTCATTTTCTTCGGGACGCCTTAATGAGCAGTTCTTC
-	-	TRBV15	TRBJ2-1	CATSPKGDRYNEQFF	TGTGCCACCAGCCCTAAGGGGGACCGCTACAATGAGCAGTTCTTC
-	TRBD2	TRBV19	TRBJ2-7	CASSVTGGSYEQYF	TGTGCCAGTAGTGTCACGGGGGGATCGTACGAGCAGTACTTC
many	TRBD2	TRBV4-3	TRBJ2-1	CASSPGPAGGYEQFF	TGCGCCAGCAGCCCTGGACCAGCGGGAGGGTATGAGCAGTTCTTC
-	TRBD2	TRBV5-4	TRBJ2-7	CASSSLAGDYEQYF	TGTGCCAGCAGCTCCCTCGCGGGGGACTACGAGCAGTACTTC
-	-	TRBV20-1	TRBJ2-7	CSARDAGDEQYF	TGCAGTGCTAGAGATGCAGGAGACGAGCAGTACTTC
-	TRBD2	TRBV14	TRBJ2-5	CASSRPLAGQETQYF	TGTGCCAGCAGCCGCCCTTTAGCGGGACAAGAGACCCAGTACTTC
-	-	TRBV5-5	TRBJ2-7	CASRGRRSAYEQYF	TGTGCCAGCAGGGGACGCCGATCCGCCTACGAGCAGTACTTC
many	-	TRBV29-1	TRBJ1-1	CSVAQVMNTEAFF	TGCAGCGTTGCACAGGTAATGAACACTGAAGCTTTCTTT
-	-	TRBV5-5	TRBJ2-5	CASSEITGDFGETQYF	TGTGCCAGCAGCGAAATAACAGGGGACTTTGGGGAGACCCAGTACTTC
many	-	TRBV19	TRBJ1-1	CASSIVGGPAFF	TGTGCCAGTAGTATAGTTGGAGGGCCGGCTTTCTTT
many	-	TRBV6-5	TRBJ1-1	CASSLIGGGTEAFF	TGTGCCAGCAGTCTTATAGGGGGGGGCACTGAAGCTTTCTTT